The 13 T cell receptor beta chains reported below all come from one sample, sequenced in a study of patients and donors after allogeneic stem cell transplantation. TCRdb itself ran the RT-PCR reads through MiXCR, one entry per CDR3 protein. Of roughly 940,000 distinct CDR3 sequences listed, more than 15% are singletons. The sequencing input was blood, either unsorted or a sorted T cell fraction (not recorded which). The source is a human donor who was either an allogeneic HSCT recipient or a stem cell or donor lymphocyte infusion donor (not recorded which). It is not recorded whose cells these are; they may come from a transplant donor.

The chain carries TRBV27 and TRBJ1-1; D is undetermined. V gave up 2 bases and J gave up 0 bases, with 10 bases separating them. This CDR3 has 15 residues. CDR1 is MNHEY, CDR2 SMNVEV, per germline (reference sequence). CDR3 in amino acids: CASSLPPPLNTEAFF. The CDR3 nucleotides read TGTGCCAGCAGTTTACCCCCCCCACTGAACACTGAAGCTTTCTTT.

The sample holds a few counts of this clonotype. In DNA form, the CDR3 reads TGTGCCACCTCAGGTGAAGAGACCCAGTACTTC. Protein product: CATSGEETQYF. This rearrangement joins TRBV10-3 to TRBJ2-5; D ambiguous. Germline loops: CDR1 ENHRY, CDR2 SYGVKD. The CDR3 loop spans 11 amino acids. Trimming stripped 10 bases from V and 3 bases from J, with 9 bases between.

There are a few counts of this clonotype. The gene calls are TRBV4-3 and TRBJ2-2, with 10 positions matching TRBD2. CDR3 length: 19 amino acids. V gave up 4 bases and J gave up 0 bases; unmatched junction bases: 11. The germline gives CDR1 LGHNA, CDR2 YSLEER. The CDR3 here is CASSPRSGGGYANTGELFF. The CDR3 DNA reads TGCGCCAGCAGCCCCAGGAGCGGGGGGGGGTATGCGAACACCGGGGAGCTGTTTTTT.

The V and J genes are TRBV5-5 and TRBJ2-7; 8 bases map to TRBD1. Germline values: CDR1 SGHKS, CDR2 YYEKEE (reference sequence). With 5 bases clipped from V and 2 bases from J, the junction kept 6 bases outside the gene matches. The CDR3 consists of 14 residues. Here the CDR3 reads CASRPGGSAYEQYF. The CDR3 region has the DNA TGTGCCAGCAGGCCAGGGGGCTCAGCCTACGAGCAGTACTTC.

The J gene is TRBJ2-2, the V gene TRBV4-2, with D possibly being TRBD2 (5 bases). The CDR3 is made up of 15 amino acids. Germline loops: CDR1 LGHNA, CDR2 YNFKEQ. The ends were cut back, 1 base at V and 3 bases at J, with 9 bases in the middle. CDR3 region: CASSQAGIDTGELFF. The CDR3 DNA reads TGTGCCAGCAGCCAAGCGGGGATTGACACCGGGGAGCTGTTTTTT.

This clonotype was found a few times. CDR3 protein: CAISESTGLRHQPQHF. CDR3 in DNA: TGTGCCATCAGTGAGTCGACAGGGTTAAGGCATCAGCCCCAGCATTTT. V is TRBV10-3 and J is TRBJ1-5; 7 nucleotides align to TRBD1. This CDR3 spans 16 amino acids. Germline V gene lookup returns CDR1 ENHRY and CDR2 SYGVKD. Trimming removed 0 bases from V and 5 bases from J; junction bases left unmatched: 7.

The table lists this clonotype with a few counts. The CDR3 nucleotides read TGTGCCTGGAGCGACTATCAAGAGACCCAGTACTTC. Translating it yields CAWSDYQETQYF. This chain joins TRBV30 and TRBJ2-5; tentatively, D is TRBD2 (5 bases). The CDR3 is made up of 12 amino acids. Germline V gene sequence: CDR1 GTSNPN, CDR2 SVGIG (reference sequence). The V and J ends lost 3 bases and 2 bases respectively, with 7 bases between them.

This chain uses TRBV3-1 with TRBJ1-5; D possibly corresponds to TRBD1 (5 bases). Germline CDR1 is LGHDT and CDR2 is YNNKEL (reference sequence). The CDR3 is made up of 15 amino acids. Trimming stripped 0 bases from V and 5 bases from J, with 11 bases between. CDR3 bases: TGTGCCAGCAGCCAAGATCCCGCGGGGGATCAGCCCCAGCATTTT. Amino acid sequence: CASSQDPAGDQPQHF.

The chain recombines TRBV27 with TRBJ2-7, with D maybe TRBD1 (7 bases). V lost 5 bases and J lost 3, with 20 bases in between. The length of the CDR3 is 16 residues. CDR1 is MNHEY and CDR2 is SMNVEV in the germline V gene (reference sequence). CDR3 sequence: CASSPSAGQKGYEQYF. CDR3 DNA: TGTGCCAGCAGTCCCTCCGCGGGACAGAAAGGCTACGAGCAGTACTTC.

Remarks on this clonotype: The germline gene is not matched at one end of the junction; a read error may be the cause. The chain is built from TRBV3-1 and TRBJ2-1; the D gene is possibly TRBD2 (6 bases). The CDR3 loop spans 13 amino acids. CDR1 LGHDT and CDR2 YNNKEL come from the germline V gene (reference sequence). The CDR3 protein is CASSQKGLQSKIF. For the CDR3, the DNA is TGTGCCAGCAGCCAAAAGGGACTCCAGAGTAAGATCTTC.

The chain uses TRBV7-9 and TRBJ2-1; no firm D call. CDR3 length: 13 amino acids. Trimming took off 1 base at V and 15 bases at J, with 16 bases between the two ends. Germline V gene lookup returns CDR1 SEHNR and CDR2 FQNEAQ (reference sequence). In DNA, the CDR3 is TGTGCCAGCAGCTTAGTAGGCGGCGTCGGGCCGTTCTTC. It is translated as CASSLVGGVGPFF.

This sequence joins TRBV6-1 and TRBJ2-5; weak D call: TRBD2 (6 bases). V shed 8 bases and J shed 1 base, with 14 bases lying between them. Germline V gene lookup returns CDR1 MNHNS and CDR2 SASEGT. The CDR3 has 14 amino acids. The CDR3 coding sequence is TGTGCCAGCGGCTTTGGGGGAGGCCAAGAGACCCAGTACTTC. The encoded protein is CASGFGGGQETQYF.

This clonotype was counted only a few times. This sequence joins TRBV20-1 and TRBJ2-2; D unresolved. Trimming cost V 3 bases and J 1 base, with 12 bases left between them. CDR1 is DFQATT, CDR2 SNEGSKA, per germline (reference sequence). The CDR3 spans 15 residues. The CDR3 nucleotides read TGCAGTGCTAGTCCCTACGGCGAGAACACCGGGGAGCTGTTTTTT. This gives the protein CSASPYGENTGELFF.